Presented here are 3 T cell receptor beta chains from one specimen sequenced in a study of graft-versus-host responses after intestinal transplantation. TCRdb's copy holds only in-frame clones and misses some; the assay was immunoSEQ multiplex PCR. This table has fewer than 90,000 clones, over 90% appearing once. Their recognized antigens are unknown. Material: unstimulated CD4+ T cells sorted from spleen or lymph node cells, obtained before transplant. The origin of the receptors is a human donor who was the organ donor for an intestinal transplant.

This rearrangement joins TRBV6-5 to TRBJ2-3; 9 bases align to TRBD2. The CDR3 is made up of 15 amino acids. CDR1 and CDR2 (germline): MNHEY, SVGAGI. Losses at the gene ends were 6 bases for V and 4 bases for J; bases not matched to a gene: 8. CDR3 bases: TGTGCCAGCAGCCGCGGGGGGGCCAGGGCAGATACGCAGTATTTT. This codes for CASSRGGARADTQYF.

This chain connects TRBV6-1 to TRBJ1-1; 9 nucleotides agree with TRBD1. The CDR3 spans 14 residues. V gave up 6 bases and J gave up 1 base; unmatched junction bases: 3. Germline V gene sequence: CDR1 MNHNS, CDR2 SASEGT. Here the CDR3 reads CASRGGQGNTEAFF. CDR3 in DNA: TGTGCCAGCAGGGGGGGACAGGGGAACACTGAAGCTTTCTTT.

The CDR3 sequence is CASSSGTENTEAFF. CDR3 nucleotide sequence: TGTGCCAGCAGCTCGGGGACAGAGAACACTGAAGCTTTCTTT. The chain uses TRBV7-9 and TRBJ1-1; 7 bases fit TRBD1. The CDR3 consists of 14 residues. From germline, CDR1 is SEHNR and CDR2 FQNEAQ (reference sequence). The trim removed 4 bases at V and 1 base at J, leaving 3 bases unmatched. Variable domain in full (rest from reference TRBV7-9 and TRBJ1-1): DTGVSQNPRHKITKRGQNVTFRCDPISEHNRLYWYRQTLGQGPEFLTYFQNEAQLEKSRLLSDRFSAERPKGSFSTLEIQRTEQGDSAMYLCASSSGTENTEAFFGQGTRLTVV.